The next 6 T cell receptor beta chains were all read from a single sample in a study of CD8 T cells in ankylosing spondylitis. One entry per CDR3 protein results from TCRdb running MiXCR on the 5' RACE reads. The sample lists over 600,000 distinct CDR3 sequences; 15% to 20% were seen once. Overall study results and limits: Typical of ankylosing spondylitis blood, it appeared, was a TCR beta motif of several highly homologous variants.

These receptors lack a known antigen. The sequenced sample consisted of blood, either unsorted or a sorted T cell fraction (not recorded which). The receptors come from a male donor with ankylosing spondylitis.

This clonotype occurred a few times. The chain combines TRBV6-5 with TRBJ1-1; D gene uncertain. V shed 2 bases and J shed 1 base, with 8 bases lying between them. The CDR3 has 14 residues. The germline V gene encodes CDR1 MNHEY and CDR2 SVGAGI. The CDR3 sequence: CASSYGNRNTEAFF. CDR3 bases: TGTGCCAGCAGTTACGGGAACAGGAACACTGAAGCTTTCTTT.

This clonotype came up once. The chain links TRBV20-1 to TRBJ2-2; no clear D. Per the germline V gene, CDR1 is DFQATT and CDR2 is SNEGSKA (reference sequence). Trimming pared 0 bases from V and 8 bases from J, leaving 13 bases between. This CDR3 spans 14 amino acids. This CDR3 reads CSARDPAAQGELFF. In nucleotides, the CDR3 is TGCAGTGCTAGAGATCCGGCTGCGCAGGGGGAGCTGTTTTTT.

A single count supports this clonotype. V and J are TRBV20-1 and TRBJ1-2; 7 nucleotides line up with TRBD1. V trimming: 8 bases; J trimming: 0 bases; junction bases outside the gene matches: 9. CDR3 size: 14 residues. In germline, CDR1 is DFQATT, CDR2 SNEGSKA (reference sequence). CDR3 amino acids: CSTTRQGTNYGYTF. DNA for the CDR3: TGCAGTACCACCCGACAGGGAACTAACTATGGCTACACCTTC.

The chain recombines TRBV20-1 with TRBJ1-2; TRBD1 agrees at 7 bases. Per the germline V gene, CDR1 is DFQATT and CDR2 is SNEGSKA (reference sequence). The CDR3 covers 14 residues. CDR3 region: CSPGPRGYDYGYTF. CDR3 in DNA: TGCAGCCCGGGACCCAGGGGGTATGACTATGGCTACACCTTC.

The genes are TRBV28 and TRBJ1-5, with D maybe TRBD1 (6 bases). Trimming removed 4 bases from V and 5 bases from J, with 24 bases in between. CDR1 is MDHEN and CDR2 is SYDVKM in the germline V gene. This CDR3 spans 18 amino acids. The CDR3 sequence is CASSSLGGRVLGYQPQHF. CDR3 coding DNA: TGTGCCAGCAGTTCGTTGGGGGGCAGGGTCCTAGGTTATCAGCCCCAGCATTTT.

The chain uses TRBV5-1 and TRBJ2-7; 9 bases fit TRBD1. The CDR3 contains 15 residues. Germline CDR1 SGHRS, CDR2 YFSETQ. Trimming cost V 0 bases and J 4 bases; bases outside gene matches: 5. The CDR3 sequence: CASSLVNDRGYEQYF. CDR3 in DNA: TGCGCCAGCAGCTTGGTAAACGACAGGGGGTACGAGCAGTACTTC.